This TCR beta chain was retrieved from a study of blood T cell repertoires in COVID-19 (dated by TCRdb to 2019 to 2021). For the study in its entirety: Samples from collaborators originated in the United States, Italy and Spain and spanned both the acute and convalescent phases of COVID-19. The material from the prospective study consisted of cDNA or gDNA derived from T cells, B-cell-depleted T cells, or PBMCs. Deeply sampled blood TCRbeta repertoires from subjects exposed to, actively infected with, or recovered from COVID-19 were included in the dataset. The repertoires were made available in a free public database intended to serve as a resource for research on the immune response to SARS-CoV-2. The samples were drawn from two sources: the first 160 participants of the ongoing ImmuneRACE study, and 1,200 or so subjects contributed by 6 global collaborators. The sample metadata nearly always contained a de-identified subject ID, COVID-19 status, age in years and sex. Where available, HLA class I and class II types were taken from metadata supplied by the sample provider and were not determined by assay-based typing. Study-wide conclusions, independent of this receptor: Clinical and demographic metadata were provided uncurated, with the amount varying by source and participant.

Ends trimmed: V by 3 bases, J by 6 bases; bases unmatched to a gene: 7. The germline V gene encodes CDR1 SGHRS and CDR2 YFSETQ. There are 15 amino acids in the CDR3, from cysteine to phenylalanine inclusive. The entry retains the CDR3 DNA only, 45 bases that are in frame from base 1. TCRbeta CDR3 regions were amplified from genomic DNA using the immunoSEQ Assay, a bias-controlled multiplex PCR. The original pipeline was this. Nucleated cell counts per sample were estimated from amplification of reference gene primers within the assay. Sequence reads were collapsed and filtered to measure the absolute abundance of every unique TCRbeta CDR3 rearrangement. Productive Simpson clonality was computed per sample as the square root of Simpson's diversity index over productive rearrangements. Not all clones reach the TCRdb copy of this immuneACCESS table, which keeps in-frame sequences only. Checked studies attribute under half of the gap to unresolved V genes and leave the rest unexplained. V, J and clone size reflect that table, while D and trimming were determined from the DNA. The sample records about 320,000 clones, about nine tenths of which are singletons. The top ten constitute about 5% of the sample.

Participants in the prospective study were aged roughly 18 to 100 years, lived in about two dozen United States geographic areas, and enrolled through a virtual design. In the prospective study, participants were assigned to cohorts based on the clinical history participants reported in a screening survey and a study questionnaire. ImmuneRACE Cohort 3 recovered participants were defined by two consecutive negative NP/OP PCR tests, healthcare professional clearance, or symptom resolution. Mobile phlebotomists in the prospective study collected whole blood, serum and a nasopharyngeal or oropharyngeal swab from every participant. Participants in the prospective study had the option to provide additional blood draws and questionnaires over a roughly 2-month period. Blood samples from the prospective study were shipped frozen or at room temperature prior to DNA extraction. As regards this clone: Its antigen is not yet known. No base-level quality is on record; no much larger clone is a single base apart.

The material sequenced was PBMCs or T cells enriched from blood (not recorded which). This TCR derives from a man aged 55 to 70 who had recovered from COVID-19. Here the chain combines TRBV5-1 and TRBJ2-2, and 8 junctional nucleotides match TRBD2. DNA sequence: TGCGCCAGCAGCTCAGCGGGAGATGGGGCCGGGGAGCTGTTTTTT. Its amino acids are CASSSAGDGAGELFF.